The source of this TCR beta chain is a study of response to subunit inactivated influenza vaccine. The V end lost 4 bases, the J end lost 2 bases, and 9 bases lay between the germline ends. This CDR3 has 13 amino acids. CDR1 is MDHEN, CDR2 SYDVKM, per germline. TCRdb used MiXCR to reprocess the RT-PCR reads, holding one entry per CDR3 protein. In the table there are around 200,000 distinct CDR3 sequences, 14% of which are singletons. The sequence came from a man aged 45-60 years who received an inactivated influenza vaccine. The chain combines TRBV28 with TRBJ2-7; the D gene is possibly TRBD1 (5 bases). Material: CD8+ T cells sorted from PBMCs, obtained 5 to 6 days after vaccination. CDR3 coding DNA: TGTGCCAGCAGTTCGGCAGGGCCCTACGAGCAGTACTTC. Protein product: CASSSAGPYEQYF.